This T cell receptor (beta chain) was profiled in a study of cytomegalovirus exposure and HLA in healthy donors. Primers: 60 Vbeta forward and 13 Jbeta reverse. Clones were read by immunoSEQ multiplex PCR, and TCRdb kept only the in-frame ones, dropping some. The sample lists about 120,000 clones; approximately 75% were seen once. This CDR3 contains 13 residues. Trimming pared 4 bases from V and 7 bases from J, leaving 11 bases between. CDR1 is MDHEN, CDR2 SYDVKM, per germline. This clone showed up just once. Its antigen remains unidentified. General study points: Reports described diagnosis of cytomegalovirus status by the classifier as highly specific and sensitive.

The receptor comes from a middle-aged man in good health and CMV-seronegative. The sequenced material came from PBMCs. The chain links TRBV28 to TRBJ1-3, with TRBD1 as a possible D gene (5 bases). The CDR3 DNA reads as TGTGCCAGCAGTTATGGGGCTCCGAACACCATATATTTT. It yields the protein CASSYGAPNTIYF. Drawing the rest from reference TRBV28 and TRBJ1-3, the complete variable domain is DVKVTQSSRYLVKRTGEKVFLECVQDMDHENMFWYRQDPGLGLRLIYFSYDVKMKEKGDIPEGYSVSREKKERFSLILESASTNQTSMYLCASSYGAPNTIYFGEGSWLTVV.